One and the same sample provided the 14 T cell receptor beta chains below, sequenced in a study of graft-versus-host responses after intestinal transplantation. For these TCRs, the target antigens are not known. Generated by immunoSEQ multiplex PCR, the TCRdb table keeps only in-frame clones and is missing some. The sample comprises more than 95,000 clones, 90% of which are singletons, and over 0.15% rests with the top ten. Source: unstimulated CD4+ T cells sorted from spleen or lymph node cells, taken before intestinal transplant. These receptors came from a human donor who received an intestinal transplant.

The chain recombines TRBV7-9 with TRBJ2-1; 9 bases are shared with TRBD1. V gave up 5 bases and J gave up 1 base; unmatched junction bases: 6. CDR3 length: 16 amino acids. Germline CDR1 is SEHNR and CDR2 is FQNEAQ (reference sequence). CDR3 DNA: TGTGCCAGCAGCCCGCAGACAGGGGGGTCCTACAATGAGCAGTTCTTC. Protein sequence: CASSPQTGGSYNEQFF.

CDR3 DNA sequence: TGTGCCAGCAGCTTTCAGCGGGGCACAGATACGCAGTATTTT. Its protein is CASSFQRGTDTQYF. The chain employs TRBV7-9 and TRBJ2-3, with D possibly being TRBD2 (6 bases). Per the germline V gene, CDR1 is SEHNR and CDR2 is FQNEAQ (reference sequence). The CDR3 extends over 14 amino acids. V lost 3 bases, J lost 1 base, and 8 bases lay in between.

V gene TRBV11-2 combines with J gene TRBJ2-3; 7 bases are a match to TRBD1. The CDR3 extends over 16 amino acids. Per germline, CDR1 SGHAT and CDR2 FQNNGV. With 4 bases clipped from V and 0 bases from J, the junction kept 7 bases outside the gene matches. Here the CDR3 reads CASSSHRGMSTDTQYF. The CDR3 DNA sequence: TGTGCCAGCAGCTCCCACAGGGGAATGAGCACAGATACGCAGTATTTT. The complete variable domain, with remaining parts taken from reference TRBV11-2 and TRBJ2-3, reads EAGVAQSPRYKIIEKRQSVAFWCNPISGHATLYWYQQILGQGPKLLIQFQNNGVVDDSQLPKDRFSAERLKGVDSTLKIQPAKLEDSAVYLCASSSHRGMSTDTQYFGPGTRLTVL.

This clone occurred once. This chain connects TRBV11-2 to TRBJ1-1; no firm D call. The length of the CDR3 is 15 residues. The germline V gene has CDR1 SGHAT and CDR2 FQNNGV. V was shortened by 1 base and J by 1 base, with 10 bases between the two germline ends. The CDR3 DNA sequence: TGTGCCAGCAGCTTAGTGAGCGTAAAGAACACTGAAGCTTTCTTT. Amino acids: CASSLVSVKNTEAFF.

This rearrangement joins TRBV6-5 to TRBJ2-3; 7 bases align to TRBD2. This CDR3 comprises 15 residues. Trimming at V came to 6 bases and at J to 1 base, leaving 7 bases not matched to a gene. Germline CDR1 MNHEY, CDR2 SVGAGI. The CDR3 spells CASRSLAAGTDTQYF. As DNA, the CDR3 is TGTGCCAGCAGATCCCTAGCGGCCGGCACAGATACGCAGTATTTT.

This chain links TRBV5-1 with TRBJ2-7; TRBD1 is a possible D gene (6 bases). Between the trimmed V and J ends, which lost 3 bases and 0 bases, there was a span of 16 bases. Per the germline V gene, CDR1 is SGHRS and CDR2 is YFSETQ. This CDR3 is 16 amino acids long. The CDR3 reads CASSSGVAGVSYEQYF. The CDR3 nucleotides are TGCGCCAGCAGCTCCGGGGTGGCAGGGGTCTCCTACGAGCAGTACTTC.

The chain has TRBV7-3 and TRBJ2-2; D not certain. The germline V gene has CDR1 SGHTA and CDR2 FQGTGA. Trimming took 5 bases from V and 2 from J, leaving 6 bases between them. The CDR3 covers 13 residues. This CDR3 reads CASSPSNTGELFF. DNA for the CDR3: TGTGCCAGCAGCCCGAGCAACACCGGGGAGCTGTTTTTT.

The chain recombines TRBV15 with TRBJ2-2; perhaps TRBD1 as D (5 bases). CDR3 length: 14 amino acids. With 2 bases removed from V and 4 bases from J, the gap between germline ends came to 8 bases. Germline V lookup: CDR1 LNHNV, CDR2 YYDKDF (reference sequence). The chain's CDR3 is CATSRQGPTGELFF. The CDR3 DNA reads as TGTGCCACCAGCAGACAGGGCCCCACCGGGGAGCTGTTTTTT.

This rearrangement joins TRBV6-5 to TRBJ2-1; 10 nucleotides match TRBD2. Germline V gene sequence: CDR1 MNHEY, CDR2 SVGAGI. The CDR3 consists of 14 residues. The V and J ends lost 5 bases and 2 bases, in that order; junction bases with no gene match: 0. CDR3 sequence reads: CASSSGRAYNEQFF. Written as DNA, the CDR3 is TGTGCCAGCAGTAGCGGGAGGGCCTACAATGAGCAGTTCTTC.

V gene TRBV6-6 combines with J gene TRBJ1-6; 9 bases map to TRBD1. The CDR3 loop spans 15 amino acids. Per the germline V gene, CDR1 is MNHNY and CDR2 is SVGAGI (reference sequence). V trimming: 2 bases; J trimming: 8 bases; junction bases outside the gene matches: 4. CDR3 in amino acids: CASSYADRGDSPLHF. The CDR3, as DNA: TGTGCCAGCAGTTACGCGGACAGGGGAGATTCACCCCTCCACTTT.

This chain connects TRBV6-5 to TRBJ1-2; 9 bases fit TRBD1. V trimming: 7 bases; J trimming: 4 bases; junction bases outside the gene matches: 7. Germline values: CDR1 MNHEY, CDR2 SVGAGI. The length of the CDR3 is 14 residues. CDR3 nucleotide sequence: TGTGCCAGCAAGCGGACAGGGGAGTCCTATGGCTACACCTTC. Translated, it gives CASKRTGESYGYTF.

V is TRBV15 and J is TRBJ2-1, with D perhaps matching TRBD1 (5 bases). V was trimmed by 8 bases and J by 0 bases, leaving 8 bases between them. The CDR3 loop spans 13 amino acids. Germline V gene sequence: CDR1 LNHNV, CDR2 YYDKDF (reference sequence). CDR3 DNA: TGTGCCACCCGGCAGGGCTCCTACAATGAGCAGTTCTTC. Its protein is CATRQGSYNEQFF.

The chain is built from TRBV4-1 and TRBJ2-5, with 9 bases fitting TRBD1. The germline CDR1 and CDR2 sequences are MGHRA and YSYEKL. This CDR3 is 15 amino acids long. V shed 3 bases and J 4 bases; nucleotides not matched to a gene: 6. The CDR3 DNA follows: TGCGCCAGCAGCCAGACCCCGGGACAGGGAGAGACCCAGTACTTC. It yields the protein CASSQTPGQGETQYF.

This chain joins TRBV6-5 and TRBJ1-5; TRBD1 matches 8 bases. The CDR3 totals 14 residues. Looked up from germline, CDR1 is MNHEY and CDR2 is SVGAGI. V dropped 8 bases and J dropped 3; count of bases not matched to a gene: 6. The CDR3 region has the DNA TGTGCCAGCGGCGACAGGGGCCTCAATCAGCCCCAGCATTTT. It yields the protein CASGDRGLNQPQHF.